A single sample is the source of the 27 T cell receptor beta chains below, sequenced in a study of blood T cell repertoires in COVID-19 (dated by TCRdb to about 2020). The library was produced with the immunoSEQ multiplex PCR assay. TCRdb obtained this table from immuneACCESS and retained in-frame rearrangements with V and J assigned. These tables miss some clones; where compared with another copy, unresolved V genes account for less than half of the shortfall, and the remainder is unexplained. This sample comprises roughly 300,000 clones, more than 70% of them detected only once. Together, the top ten hold about 5.7% of the sample. What was sequenced was PBMCs or T cells enriched from blood (not recorded which). These receptors were taken from a young woman who had recovered from COVID-19.

This chain links TRBV7-6 with TRBJ1-2; no clear D gene. The germline CDR1 and CDR2 sequences are SGHVS and FNYEAQ. V gave up 5 bases and J gave up 7 bases, with 23 bases separating them. The CDR3 totals 16 residues. The CDR3 reads CASSELRSGLNGGYTF. For the CDR3, the DNA is TGTGCCAGCAGCGAACTTAGGTCAGGACTGAATGGTGGCTACACCTTC.

The chain recombines TRBV6-5 with TRBJ2-1; the match to TRBD1 covers 8 bases. Per germline, CDR1 MNHEY and CDR2 SVGAGI. The CDR3 length is 15 residues. With V trimmed by 6 bases and J by 8 bases, 12 bases remained unmatched. CDR3 nucleotides: TGTGCCAGCAGCGTCTTGCAGGGGGCGCGGGATGAGCAGTTCTTC. This gives the protein CASSVLQGARDEQFF.

V usage is TRBV6-5 and J usage is TRBJ1-2, with D unresolved. The CDR3 contains 16 residues. Trimming cost V 3 bases and J 8 bases, with 22 bases left between them. Looked up from germline, CDR1 is MNHEY and CDR2 is SVGAGI. DNA of the CDR3: TGTGCCAGCAGTTATACCTCTACCGACGAGGATTTGGGCTACACCTTC. Its translation: CASSYTSTDEDLGYTF.

The gene calls are TRBV5-6 and TRBJ1-6; D is uncertain. The CDR3 covers 15 residues. Looked up from germline, CDR1 is SGHDT and CDR2 is YYEEEE. V shed 2 bases and J shed 0 bases, with 6 bases lying between them. The CDR3 DNA is TGTGCCAGCAGCTTTCGGAGCTCCTATAATTCACCCCTCCACTTT. It encodes CASSFRSSYNSPLHF.

V usage is TRBV10-2 and J usage is TRBJ2-1; 9 bases are shared with TRBD2. CDR3 size: 15 residues. The trim removed 2 bases at V and 7 bases at J, leaving 6 bases unmatched. Germline loops: CDR1 WSHSY, CDR2 SAAADI. CDR3 coding DNA: TGCGCCAGCAGTGAGGCGGGGGGGCGAATTAATGAGCAGTTCTTC. Residues: CASSEAGGRINEQFF.

This chain joins TRBV7-3 and TRBJ2-5, with 7 bases that match TRBD1. Per germline, CDR1 SGHTA and CDR2 FQGTGA. The CDR3 is 14 amino acids. The junction had 2 bases not matched to a gene; V was cut back by 0 bases and J by 4 bases. The CDR3: CASSLTGGGETQYF. CDR3 bases: TGTGCCAGCAGCTTAACAGGGGGCGGAGAGACCCAGTACTTC.

This chain links TRBV24-1 with TRBJ2-5; maybe TRBD1 (6 bases). The CDR3 contains 14 residues. With 3 bases removed from V and 5 bases from J, the gap between germline ends came to 12 bases. CDR1 KGHDR and CDR2 SFDVKD come from the germline V gene. CDR3 nucleotides: TGTGCCACCAGTGATCCGGGACATAGGGAGACCCAGTACTTC. Protein: CATSDPGHRETQYF.

The V call is TRBV5-1, the J call TRBJ1-1; 8 nucleotides agree with TRBD1. The CDR3 is 14 residues long. Germline V gene sequence: CDR1 SGHRS, CDR2 YFSETQ. Trimming at V came to 4 bases and at J to 3 bases, leaving 5 bases not matched to a gene. The CDR3 here is CASSRQGADTEAFF. DNA of the CDR3: TGCGCCAGCAGCCGTCAGGGGGCGGACACTGAAGCTTTCTTT.

The chain uses TRBV27 and TRBJ1-1; no reliable D call. The CDR3 totals 14 residues. The germline gives CDR1 MNHEY, CDR2 SMNVEV (reference sequence). Deletions cut 1 base from V and 11 bases from J, with 17 bases between. The CDR3 DNA is TGTGCCAGCAGTTTATTGACCGGACTTGGCGCGGCTTTCTTT. Encoded protein: CASSLLTGLGAAFF.

This clone was picked up one time. The V and J genes are TRBV24-1 and TRBJ2-1, with D possibly being TRBD2 (5 bases). The germline V gene has CDR1 KGHDR and CDR2 SFDVKD. V shed 4 bases and J shed 8 bases, with 17 bases lying between them. The CDR3 is 15 amino acids. CDR3: CATSDPGRGLYEQFF. The CDR3 DNA follows: TGTGCCACCAGTGACCCTGGTCGAGGGTTGTATGAGCAGTTCTTC.

The chain carries TRBV18 and TRBJ1-1; 7 bases are a match to TRBD1. With V trimmed by 2 bases and J by 9 bases, 15 bases remained unmatched. The CDR3 is made up of 16 amino acids. Germline V gene lookup returns CDR1 KGHSH and CDR2 LQKENI. The CDR3 sequence is CASSPTYIQSTGQAFF. The DNA for the CDR3 is TGTGCCAGCTCACCAACCTATATACAATCGACAGGGCAAGCTTTCTTT. Full variable domain (remainder filled in from reference TRBV18 and TRBJ1-1): NAGVMQNPRHLVRRRGQEARLRCSPMKGHSHVYWYRQLPEEGLKFMVYLQKENIIDESGMPKERFSAEFPKEGPSILRIQQVVRGDSAAYFCASSPTYIQSTGQAFFGQGTRLTVV.

The chain employs TRBV20-1 and TRBJ2-4; 7 bases map to TRBD2. This CDR3 has 18 amino acids. Germline trimming cut 3 bases from V and 2 bases from J; bases unmatched to any gene: 16. Looked up from germline, CDR1 is DFQATT and CDR2 is SNEGSKA (reference sequence). The CDR3 region has the DNA TGCAGTGCTAGTCCCCCTCCTCGGGGGGTGTTGTCCAAAAACATTCAGTACTTC. Its protein product is CSASPPPRGVLSKNIQYF.

The J gene is TRBJ2-3, the V gene TRBV7-2, with D perhaps TRBD1 (5 bases). CDR1 and CDR2 (germline): SGHTA, FQGNSA. V was clipped by 3 bases and J by 6 bases, with 7 bases between them. The CDR3 has 12 amino acids. CDR3 sequence: CASSFRVDTQYF. The DNA of the CDR3 is TGTGCCAGCAGCTTCAGGGTGGATACGCAGTATTTT.

V usage is TRBV19 and J usage is TRBJ1-1; TRBD1 might be the D (6 bases). The germline V gene encodes CDR1 LNHDA and CDR2 SQIVND (reference sequence). Trimming removed 2 bases from V and 5 bases from J, with 12 bases in between. CDR3 length equals 14 residues. The CDR3 DNA reads TGTGCCAGTAGTATAATGGGGGCAGGTACTGAAGCTTTCTTT. This codes for CASSIMGAGTEAFF.

The CDR3, as DNA: TGTGCCAGCAGTTCTGGGGAAGGCAGGAGGAATCGGATCTATGGCTACACCTTC. Amino acids: CASSSGEGRRNRIYGYTF. V and J are TRBV27 and TRBJ1-2; the D is unclear. V lost 4 bases to trimming and J lost 4 bases, with 25 bases between them. The germline V gene has CDR1 MNHEY and CDR2 SMNVEV (reference sequence). The CDR3 runs to 18 residues.

The chain joins TRBV6-5 to TRBJ2-7; TRBD1 is a possible D gene (5 bases). Per germline, CDR1 MNHEY and CDR2 SVGAGI. Trimming pared 2 bases from V and 3 bases from J, leaving 11 bases between. This CDR3 is built from 14 residues. CDR3: CASSYTYRNYEQYF. The CDR3 DNA sequence: TGTGCCAGCAGTTACACATACAGGAACTACGAGCAGTACTTC.

The CDR3 here is CASSGIWGVNTGELFF. CDR3 nucleotide sequence: TGTGCCAGCAGTGGGATCTGGGGAGTCAACACCGGGGAGCTGTTTTTT. The chain has TRBV6-1 and TRBJ2-2; possibly TRBD2 for D (5 bases). The CDR3 length is 16 residues. V dropped 4 bases and J dropped 2 bases, with 14 bases sitting between them. In germline, CDR1 is MNHNS, CDR2 SASEGT.

This chain links TRBV7-9 with TRBJ2-6; 10 nucleotides align to TRBD1. Trimming cost V 5 bases and J 1 base; bases outside gene matches: 11. Germline V CDR1 and CDR2: SEHNR, FQNEAQ (reference sequence). The CDR3 loop spans 19 amino acids. The CDR3 DNA reads as TGTGCCAGCAGCCCCTATTTCGGGACAGGGGAGTCTGGGGCCAACGTCCTGACTTTC. Translated, it gives CASSPYFGTGESGANVLTF.

The J gene is TRBJ2-1, the V gene TRBV11-3; tentative D call: TRBD2 (6 bases). The V and J ends lost 3 bases and 6 bases respectively, with 12 bases between them. This CDR3 contains 14 residues. The germline CDR1 and CDR2 sequences are SGHNT and YENEEA. The DNA for the CDR3 is TGTGCCAGCAGCTTGCGGGCGGGGACCAATGAGCAGTTCTTC. Amino acids: CASSLRAGTNEQFF.

The gene calls are TRBV28 and TRBJ1-6; 7 bases are shared with TRBD1. The CDR3 extends over 15 amino acids. The junction had 11 bases not matched to a gene; V was cut back by 8 bases and J by 7 bases. Per the germline V gene, CDR1 is MDHEN and CDR2 is SYDVKM. CDR3 residues: CASRWGAGGNSPLHF. The CDR3 nucleotides are TGTGCCAGCCGGTGGGGGGCAGGGGGGAATTCACCCCTCCACTTT.

The chain joins TRBV4-1 to TRBJ1-3; D not resolved. Trimming stripped 2 bases from V and 0 bases from J, with 8 bases between. The V gene's germline CDR1 is MGHRA and CDR2 YSYEKL. This CDR3 is built from 15 residues. The CDR3 DNA sequence: TGCGCCAGCAGCCAACGGGAGAGCTCTGGAAACACCATATATTTT. Protein: CASSQRESSGNTIYF.

V gene TRBV11-2 combines with J gene TRBJ1-1, with D unresolved. V gave up 3 bases and J gave up 5 bases, with 10 bases separating them. Per the germline V gene, CDR1 is SGHAT and CDR2 is FQNNGV. The CDR3 runs 13 residues. CDR3 protein: CASSFESRTEAFF. Written as DNA, the CDR3 is TGTGCCAGCAGCTTTGAATCCAGAACTGAAGCTTTCTTT.

The chain uses TRBV2 and TRBJ1-2; 10 bases line up with TRBD1. The CDR3 contains 14 residues. CDR1 and CDR2 from the germline V gene are SNHLY and FYNNEI. The junction had 6 bases not matched to a gene; V was cut back by 6 bases and J by 5 bases. The CDR3 sequence is CASRATGGVYGYTF. The CDR3 coding sequence is TGTGCCAGCAGAGCGACAGGGGGCGTGTATGGCTACACCTTC.

The V and J genes are TRBV7-2 and TRBJ1-6; 9 bases match TRBD1. This CDR3 has 14 residues. V shed 6 bases and J 7 bases; nucleotides not matched to a gene: 4. Per germline, CDR1 SGHTA and CDR2 FQGNSA. CDR3 amino acids: CASRRQGGNSPLHF. The DNA of the CDR3 is TGTGCCAGCAGAAGACAGGGGGGGAATTCACCCCTCCACTTT.

The chain joins TRBV7-9 to TRBJ2-5; the match to TRBD2 covers 7 bases. CDR3 length equals 14 residues. V trimming: 4 bases; J trimming: 5 bases; junction bases outside the gene matches: 7. Germline V lookup: CDR1 SEHNR, CDR2 FQNEAQ (reference sequence). This CDR3 reads CASSSRTSGETQYF. CDR3 coding DNA: TGTGCCAGCAGCTCAAGGACTAGTGGGGAGACCCAGTACTTC.

The chain links TRBV7-6 to TRBJ1-3; TRBD1 might be the D (5 bases). The CDR3 is made up of 16 amino acids. The germline gives CDR1 SGHVS, CDR2 FNYEAQ. The germline V and J ends were trimmed by 1 base and 2 bases, with 12 bases remaining between them. The CDR3 DNA reads as TGTGCCAGCAGCTTAGTGCTCGAAGGGGCTGGAAACACCATATATTTT. It translates to CASSLVLEGAGNTIYF. Complete variable domain (other parts from reference TRBV7-6 and TRBJ1-3): GAGVSQSPRYKVTKRGQDVALRCDPISGHVSLYWYRQALGQGPEFLTYFNYEAQQDKSGLPNDRFSAERPEGSISTLTIQRTEQRDSAMYRCASSLVLEGAGNTIYFGEGSWLTVV.

The V and J genes are TRBV7-2 and TRBJ2-2; TRBD2 agrees at 10 bases. V dropped 1 base and J dropped 5; count of bases not matched to a gene: 10. Germline V lookup: CDR1 SGHTA, CDR2 FQGNSA. CDR3 size: 18 residues. The CDR3 nucleotides read TGTGCCAGCAGCTTAGAGTTAGCGGGGGGCCTCCAAACCGGGGAGCTGTTTTTT. Its protein product is CASSLELAGGLQTGELFF.